Listed below are T cell receptor beta chains from one sample, sequenced in a study of T cell repertoires in cytomegalovirus infection. TCRdb reprocessed the reads via MiXCR and lists one record per CDR3 protein. The data show 150,000 or so distinct CDR3 sequences, with 6.5% seen just once and roughly 18% held by the top ten. Sequenced input: PBMCs. The source is a human donor in good health (CMV status not recorded). Some clones in this sample may be carry-over from other donors' samples. The CDR3 runs from the conserved cysteine through the conserved F or W. Fields, in order: CDR3 protein, clone size, J gene, V gene. The listing skips clone size in some rows; elsewhere it reads once, few, many or a size class.

CDR3 protein: CASSGGPYNEQFF; clone size: many; J gene: TRBJ2-1; V gene: TRBV28
CDR3 protein: CASSLGQGQETQYF; clone size: .; J gene: TRBJ2-5; V gene: TRBV5-4
CDR3 protein: CASSSTGRQPQHF; clone size: many; J gene: TRBJ1-5; V gene: TRBV28
CDR3 protein: CASRHPGRSTNYGYTF; clone size: many; J gene: TRBJ1-2; V gene: TRBV7-2
CDR3 protein: CASSADRAGQPQHF; clone size: few; J gene: TRBJ1-5; V gene: TRBV9
CDR3 protein: CASSLPDSEPSGNTIYF; clone size: many; J gene: TRBJ1-3; V gene: TRBV7-9
CDR3 protein: CASSRTDSNYGYTF; clone size: many; J gene: TRBJ1-2; V gene: TRBV5-1
CDR3 protein: CASSEVTDWNTEAFF; clone size: many; J gene: TRBJ1-1; V gene: TRBV2
CDR3 protein: CSAGPQRGITDTQYF; clone size: .; J gene: TRBJ2-3; V gene: TRBV20-1
CDR3 protein: CASSLGTYEQYF; clone size: many; J gene: TRBJ2-7; V gene: TRBV7-2
CDR3 protein: CASSQSWETEAFF; clone size: many; J gene: TRBJ1-1; V gene: TRBV4-2
CDR3 protein: CASSPPQGGSYNEQFF; clone size: many; J gene: TRBJ2-1; V gene: TRBV11-2
CDR3 protein: CASSFPGGPGELFF; clone size: .; J gene: TRBJ2-2; V gene: TRBV28
CDR3 protein: CASSLVAGGGSNTDTQYF; clone size: many; J gene: TRBJ2-3; V gene: TRBV7-2
CDR3 protein: CASSPAYEQYF; clone size: many; J gene: TRBJ2-7; V gene: TRBV7-2
CDR3 protein: CSARVGTGANNEQFF; clone size: .; J gene: TRBJ2-1; V gene: TRBV20-1
CDR3 protein: CASRPALRYSEGETQYF; clone size: few; J gene: TRBJ2-5; V gene: TRBV5-1
CDR3 protein: CASSFSWGTAEQYF; clone size: many; J gene: TRBJ2-7; V gene: TRBV7-2
CDR3 protein: CASSLEARAKNIQYF; clone size: many; J gene: TRBJ2-4; V gene: TRBV7-8
CDR3 protein: CASSPRHLYEQYF; clone size: many; J gene: TRBJ2-7; V gene: TRBV6-6
CDR3 protein: CASSSLGGGSSYEQYF; clone size: many; J gene: TRBJ2-7; V gene: TRBV7-9
CDR3 protein: CASSLTADLSGNTIYF; clone size: many; J gene: TRBJ1-3; V gene: TRBV7-7
CDR3 protein: CASSLLTGAAPPEQYF; clone size: many; J gene: TRBJ2-7; V gene: TRBV28
CDR3 protein: CASSQGDTGLETQYF; clone size: many; J gene: TRBJ2-5; V gene: TRBV7-9
CDR3 protein: CASSEQLGLGEKLFF; clone size: many; J gene: TRBJ1-4; V gene: TRBV7-2
CDR3 protein: CASSEDLADTQYF; clone size: .; J gene: TRBJ2-3; V gene: TRBV2
CDR3 protein: CASSPTGTGNYGYTF; clone size: many; J gene: TRBJ1-2; V gene: TRBV7-2
CDR3 protein: CASSFRDRLTGYTF; clone size: many; J gene: TRBJ1-2; V gene: TRBV12-3/TRBV12-4
CDR3 protein: CSAFGGRTRGEQYF; clone size: few; J gene: TRBJ2-7; V gene: TRBV20-1
CDR3 protein: CASVGPGPSYEQYF; clone size: .; J gene: TRBJ2-7; V gene: TRBV7-3
CDR3 protein: CATSDPNGQGRDTQYF; clone size: many; J gene: TRBJ2-3; V gene: TRBV24-1
CDR3 protein: CASSLGTLGDQPQHF; clone size: few; J gene: TRBJ1-5; V gene: TRBV27
CDR3 protein: CASSYTDGPYEQYF; clone size: many; J gene: TRBJ2-7; V gene: TRBV6-5
CDR3 protein: CASSLIQGKYGYTF; clone size: many; J gene: TRBJ1-2; V gene: TRBV7-2
CDR3 protein: CASSEGVHEQYF; clone size: many; J gene: TRBJ2-7; V gene: TRBV28
CDR3 protein: CASSLQGGDQPQHF; clone size: many; J gene: TRBJ1-5; V gene: TRBV7-2
CDR3 protein: CASSLYQGLGNGYTF; clone size: many; J gene: TRBJ1-2; V gene: TRBV7-2
CDR3 protein: CASSLEGLTGLYGYTF; clone size: many; J gene: TRBJ1-2; V gene: TRBV7-2
CDR3 protein: CASSLRGADNEQFF; clone size: many; J gene: TRBJ2-1; V gene: TRBV7-8
CDR3 protein: CASSIDAGEQFF; clone size: few; J gene: TRBJ2-1; V gene: TRBV19
CDR3 protein: CASSPTGAGELFF; clone size: many; J gene: TRBJ2-2; V gene: TRBV7-9
CDR3 protein: CASSAPGANVLTF; clone size: many; J gene: TRBJ2-6; V gene: TRBV19
CDR3 protein: CASSLAGGRGDTQYF; clone size: .; J gene: TRBJ2-3; V gene: TRBV5-4
CDR3 protein: CASSLARGASGNTIYF; clone size: many; J gene: TRBJ1-3; V gene: TRBV5-5
CDR3 protein: CASSPDRGVTDTQYF; clone size: many; J gene: TRBJ2-3; V gene: TRBV7-8
CDR3 protein: CASVETSGGPTTQETQYF; clone size: many; J gene: TRBJ2-5; V gene: TRBV7-9
CDR3 protein: CAEHRGTEAFF; clone size: many; J gene: TRBJ1-1; V gene: TRBV25-1
CDR3 protein: CSATMAQGRDQPQHF; clone size: .; J gene: TRBJ1-5; V gene: TRBV20-1
CDR3 protein: CASSSSWYRYTEAFF; clone size: few; J gene: TRBJ1-1; V gene: TRBV7-9